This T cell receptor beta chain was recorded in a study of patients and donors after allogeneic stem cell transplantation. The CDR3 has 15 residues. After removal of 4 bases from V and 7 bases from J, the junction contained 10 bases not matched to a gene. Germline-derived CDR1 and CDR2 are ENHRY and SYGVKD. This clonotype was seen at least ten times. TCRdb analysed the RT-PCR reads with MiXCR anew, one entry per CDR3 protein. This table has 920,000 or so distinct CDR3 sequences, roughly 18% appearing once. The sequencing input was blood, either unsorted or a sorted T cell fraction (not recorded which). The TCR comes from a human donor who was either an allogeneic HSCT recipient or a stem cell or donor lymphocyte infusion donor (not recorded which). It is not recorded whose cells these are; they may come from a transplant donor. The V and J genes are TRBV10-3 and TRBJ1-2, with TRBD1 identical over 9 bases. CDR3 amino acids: CAISGSVQGAGGYTF. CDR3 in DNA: TGTGCCATCAGTGGATCTGTACAGGGGGCAGGTGGCTACACCTTC.